Sequencing of this T cell receptor beta chain was carried out in a study of CD8+CD57+ T cells in acquired aplastic anemia. The overall study: The average for DNA from sorted CD4+ and CD8+ cells was roughly 3 ug.

With 6 bases clipped from V and 1 base from J, the junction kept 11 bases outside the gene matches. CDR3 length equals 15 residues. Germline V gene lookup returns CDR1 SQVTM and CDR2 ANQGSEA. Details on this clonotype: The antigen remains unidentified.

Profiles of TCR beta VDJ and CDR3 were generated from a genomic DNA template. TCRdb re-called the reads with MiXCR, one entry per CDR3 protein. This table holds about 190,000 distinct CDR3 sequences, over 60% found once. Study-wide points: Patients and controls shared under 35 CD8+ CDR3 sequences, which appeared highly expressed in patients and within their immunodominant clones. The study found no significant CD8+ Simpson's diversity difference between patients and controls.

V is TRBV29-1 and J is TRBJ1-1, with 7 nucleotides matching TRBD1. The source of this sequence is a human donor with severe aplastic anemia or a healthy control (not recorded which). Sequencing was done on a sample of sorted CD4+, CD8+, or CD8+CD57+ T cells (not recorded which) from PBMCs. CDR3 residues: CSVPPVGGQNTEAFF. For the CDR3, the DNA is TGCAGCGTACCGCCTGTAGGGGGCCAGAACACTGAAGCTTTCTTT.